This T cell receptor beta chain was documented in a study of identical twins. Overall study findings and caveats: An excess of low generation probability was shown by twin-shared out-of-frame alpha sequences.

This clonotype was observed a few times. The antigen is undetermined. cDNA carried unique molecular identifiers, and a universal primer site was added by template switching. TCRdb itself ran the 5' RACE reads through MiXCR, one entry per CDR3 protein. This sample has 250,000 or so distinct CDR3 sequences, with approximately 7% found just once. The same data also went into a second study, on yellow fever vaccine responses in identical twins.

Sequencing used memory (CD45RO+) T cells sorted from blood. The sequence was obtained from a woman in her late teens or twenties in good health.

CDR3: CSASGRGSNYGYTF. The DNA of the CDR3 is TGCAGTGCTAGCGGGAGGGGGTCTAACTATGGCTACACCTTC. The chain joins TRBV20-1 to TRBJ1-2, with D tentatively TRBD1 (6 bases). This CDR3 has 14 residues. V shed 3 bases and J shed 0 bases, with 11 bases lying between them. The germline V gene has CDR1 DFQATT and CDR2 SNEGSKA (reference sequence).